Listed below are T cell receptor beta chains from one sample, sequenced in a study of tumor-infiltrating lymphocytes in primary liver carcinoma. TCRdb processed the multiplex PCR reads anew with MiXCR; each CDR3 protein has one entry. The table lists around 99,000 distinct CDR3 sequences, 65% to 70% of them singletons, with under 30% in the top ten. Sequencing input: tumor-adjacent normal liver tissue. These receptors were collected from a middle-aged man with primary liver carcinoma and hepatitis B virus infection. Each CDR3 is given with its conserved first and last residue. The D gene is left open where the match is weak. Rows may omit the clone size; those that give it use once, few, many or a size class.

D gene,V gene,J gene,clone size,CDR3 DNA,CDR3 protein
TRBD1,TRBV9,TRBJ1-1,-,TGTGCCAGCAGCGTAGTACAGGGGGGGACTGAAGCTTTCTTT,CASSVVQGGTEAFF
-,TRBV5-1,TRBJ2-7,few,TGCGCCAGCAGCTTGGGACTGGCCCGGGACGAGCAGTACTTC,CASSLGLARDEQYF
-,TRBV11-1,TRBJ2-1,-,TGTGCCAGCACACGGACGGCAGGGGTTATCGATGAGCAGTTCTTC,CASTRTAGVIDEQFF
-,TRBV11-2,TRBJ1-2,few,TGTGCCAGCAGCTCACAATTAGGGACCGACAGCTACACCTTC,CASSSQLGTDSYTF
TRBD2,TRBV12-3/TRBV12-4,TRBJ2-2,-,TGTGCCAACAGCCACCTTCTAGCGGGAGGTTTGGGGGAGCTGTTTTTT,CANSHLLAGGLGELFF
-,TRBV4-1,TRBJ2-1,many,TGCGCCAGCAGCTACCCTTGGGGGCGCACAGGCGAGCAGTTCTTC,CASSYPWGRTGEQFF
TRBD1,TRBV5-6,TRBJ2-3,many,TGTGCCAGCAGCTTGGGGACAGGGGCATTTGGCACAGATACGCAGTATTTT,CASSLGTGAFGTDTQYF
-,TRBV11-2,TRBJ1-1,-,TGTGCCAGCGGCATAGTCGGGGAGACTGAAGCTTTCTTT,CASGIVGETEAFF
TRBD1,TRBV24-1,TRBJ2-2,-,TGTGCCACGGGGACAGGGTACACCGGGGAGCTGTTTTTT,CATGTGYTGELFF
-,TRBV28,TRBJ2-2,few,TGTGCCAGCAGTCCCGACTCCCGGGCCACCGGGGAGCTGTTTTTT,CASSPDSRATGELFF
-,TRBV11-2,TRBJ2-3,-,TGTGCCAACAGCCCCCCGACTGGCGGCAGCACCGATACGCAGTATTTT,CANSPPTGGSTDTQYF
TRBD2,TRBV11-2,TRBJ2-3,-,TGTGCCAGCAGCGCTCCGACTAGCGGGAGTGGGGATACGCAGTATTTT,CASSAPTSGSGDTQYF
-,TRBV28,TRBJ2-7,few,TGTGCCAGCAGTTTCGGCAACCTCTACGAGCAGTACTTC,CASSFGNLYEQYF
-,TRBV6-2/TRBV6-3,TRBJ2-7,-,TGTGCCAGCAGTCCAGCCCGGTTTCCGGAGAGCGAGCAGTATTTC,CASSPARFPESEQYF
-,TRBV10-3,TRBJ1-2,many,TGTGCCATCAGCCCCGGGACACTTAGGAACTATGGCTACACCTTC,CAISPGTLRNYGYTF
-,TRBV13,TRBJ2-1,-,TGTGCCAGCAGCTATGGTGTCAATGAGCAGCTCTTC,CASSYGVNEQLF
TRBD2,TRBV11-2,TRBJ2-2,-,TGTGCCAGCAGCTTAGTGGCGCTAGCGGGAACCGGGGGGCAGTTTTTC,CASSLVALAGTGGQFF
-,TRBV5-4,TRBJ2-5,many,TGTGCCAGCACCTCCCTCGGAGAGACCCAGTACTTC,CASTSLGETQYF
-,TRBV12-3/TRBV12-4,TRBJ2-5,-,TGTTCCAGCAGTATACAGGGACGGAAGACCCAGTACTTC,CSSSIQGRKTQYF
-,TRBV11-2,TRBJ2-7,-,TGTGTCAGCAGCTTAGATCCGTCAGTGTACGAGCAGTACTTC,CVSSLDPSVYEQYF
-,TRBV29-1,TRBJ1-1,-,TGCATCGTTAGGTGGGAAGCTGAAGCTTTCTTT,CIVRWEAEAFF
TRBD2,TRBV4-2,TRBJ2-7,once,TGTGCCGGCAGCCAAGACCTAACTAGCGGGGGCTACGAGCAGTACTTC,CAGSQDLTSGGYEQYF
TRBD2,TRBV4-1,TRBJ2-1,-,TGCGCCAGTAGCCGAGATTCTAGCGGGAGTAATGAGCAGTTCTTC,CASSRDSSGSNEQFF
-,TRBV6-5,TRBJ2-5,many,TGTGCCAGCAATGCGGCAACGCAAGAGACCCAGTACTTC,CASNAATQETQYF
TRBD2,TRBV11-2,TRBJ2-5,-,TGTGCCAGCAGCTTAGAGGCGGGGGATAGCATTTACTTC,CASSLEAGDSIYF
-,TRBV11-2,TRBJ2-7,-,TGTGCCAGCAGCTCGTGTCTAGCGCACGAACAGTACTTC,CASSSCLAHEQYF
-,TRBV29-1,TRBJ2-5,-,TGCAGCGTTATCCCGCCCGGCGAGACCCAGTACTTC,CSVIPPGETQYF
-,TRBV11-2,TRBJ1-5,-,TGTGCCAGTAGCTTAGAGGTTGGGGGCCAGGGTGCGCAGCATTTT,CASSLEVGGQGAQHF
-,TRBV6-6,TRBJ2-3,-,TGTGCCAGCAGTTTCCTAGGAACAGATACGCAGTATTTT,CASSFLGTDTQYF
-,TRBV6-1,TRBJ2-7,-,TGTGCCAGCAGTGAGGGACGGACGACTAAGGAGCGATACTTC,CASSEGRTTKERYF
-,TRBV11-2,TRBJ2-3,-,TGTGGCAGCAGCCCGCTAACAGACGAAACGCAGTATTTT,CGSSPLTDETQYF
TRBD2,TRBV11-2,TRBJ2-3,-,TGTGCCAGCACGGGCGGGAGCTATACGCAGTGTTTT,CASTGGSYTQCF
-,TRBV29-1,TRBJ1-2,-,TGCAGCGTTGAAGGGGGCAGGGGCCAAAACTATGGTTACGCCTTC,CSVEGGRGQNYGYAF
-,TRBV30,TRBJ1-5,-,TGTGCCTGGAGCAGAGGGGGATCGAGCAATCAGCCCCAGCATTTT,CAWSRGGSSNQPQHF
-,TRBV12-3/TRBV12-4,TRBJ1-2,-,TGTCCCAGCAGTCCTCGGACGGGGAATTATGGCTACACCTTC,CPSSPRTGNYGYTF
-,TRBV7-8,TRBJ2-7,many,TGTGCCAGCAGCTTTCAATCGAATCTAGACTACGAGCAGTACTTC,CASSFQSNLDYEQYF
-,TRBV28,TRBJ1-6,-,TGTGCCAGCAGCATTCATTCTCGGGATTCACCCCTCCACTTT,CASSIHSRDSPLHF
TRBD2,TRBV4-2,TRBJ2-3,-,TGTGCCAGCAGCCGTCAGGAAGCGGGAAGGTTAGATACGCACTATTTT,CASSRQEAGRLDTHYF
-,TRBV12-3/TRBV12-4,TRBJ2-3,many,TGTGCCACTTCCCTACGGGAGCCAGATACGCAGTATTTT,CATSLREPDTQYF
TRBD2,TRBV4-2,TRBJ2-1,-,TGTGCCAGCGGCCAAGATAATGGGAGGGCAGACTACAATGAGCAGTTCTTC,CASGQDNGRADYNEQFF
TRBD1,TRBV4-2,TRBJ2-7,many,TGTGCCAGCAGCCAAGGTGACAGGGGTGTCTACGAGCAGTACTTC,CASSQGDRGVYEQYF